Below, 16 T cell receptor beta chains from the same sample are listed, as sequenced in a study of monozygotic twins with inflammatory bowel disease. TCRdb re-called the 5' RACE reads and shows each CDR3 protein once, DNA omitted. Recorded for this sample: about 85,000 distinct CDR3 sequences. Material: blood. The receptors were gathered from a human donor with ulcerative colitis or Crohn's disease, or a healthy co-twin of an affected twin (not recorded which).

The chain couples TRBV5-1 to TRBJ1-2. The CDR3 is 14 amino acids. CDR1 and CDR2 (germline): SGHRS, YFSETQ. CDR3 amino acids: CASSFNGQTYGYTF.

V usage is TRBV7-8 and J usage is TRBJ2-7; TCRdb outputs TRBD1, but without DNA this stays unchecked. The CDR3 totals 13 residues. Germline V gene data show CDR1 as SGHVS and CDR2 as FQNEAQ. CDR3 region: CASLDSTLGEQYF.

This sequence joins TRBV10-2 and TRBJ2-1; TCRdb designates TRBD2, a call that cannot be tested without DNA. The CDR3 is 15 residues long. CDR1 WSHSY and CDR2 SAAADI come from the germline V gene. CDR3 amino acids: CASSDGGGAGSEQFF.

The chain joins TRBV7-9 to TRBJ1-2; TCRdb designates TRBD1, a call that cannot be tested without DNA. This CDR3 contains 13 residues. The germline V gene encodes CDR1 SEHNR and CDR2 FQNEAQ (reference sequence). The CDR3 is CASSIRESYGYTF.

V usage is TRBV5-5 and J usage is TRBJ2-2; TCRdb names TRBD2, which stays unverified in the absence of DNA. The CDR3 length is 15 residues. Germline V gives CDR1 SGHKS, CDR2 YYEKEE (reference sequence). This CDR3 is CASSFGRGDTGELFF.

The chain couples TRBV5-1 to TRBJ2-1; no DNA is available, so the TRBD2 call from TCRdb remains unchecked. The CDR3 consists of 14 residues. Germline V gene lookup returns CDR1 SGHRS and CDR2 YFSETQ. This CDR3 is CASSYDSGNNEQFF.

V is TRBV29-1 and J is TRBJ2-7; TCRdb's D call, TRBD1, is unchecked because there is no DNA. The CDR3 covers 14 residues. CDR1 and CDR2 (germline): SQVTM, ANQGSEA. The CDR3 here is CSVARQAGSYEQYF.

Here the CDR3 reads CSARAGGRTFGYTF. This chain joins TRBV20-1 and TRBJ1-2; lacking DNA, the TRBD1 call made by TCRdb goes unchecked. CDR3 length: 14 residues. The V gene's germline CDR1 is DFQATT and CDR2 SNEGSKA (reference sequence).

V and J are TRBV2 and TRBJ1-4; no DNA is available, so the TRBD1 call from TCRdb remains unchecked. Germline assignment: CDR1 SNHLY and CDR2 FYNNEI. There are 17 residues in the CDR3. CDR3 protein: CASSELTAFATNEKLFF.

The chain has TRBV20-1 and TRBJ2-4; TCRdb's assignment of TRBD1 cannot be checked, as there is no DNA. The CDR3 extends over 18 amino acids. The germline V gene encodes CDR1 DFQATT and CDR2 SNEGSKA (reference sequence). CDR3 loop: CSAGIDRGQALAKNIQYF.

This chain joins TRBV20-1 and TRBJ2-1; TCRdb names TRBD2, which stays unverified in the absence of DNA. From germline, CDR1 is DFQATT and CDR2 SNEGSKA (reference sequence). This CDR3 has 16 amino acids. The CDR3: CSARPLAVSGYNEQFF.

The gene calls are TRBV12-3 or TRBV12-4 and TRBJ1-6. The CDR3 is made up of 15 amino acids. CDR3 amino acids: CASSPKGGYNSPLHF.

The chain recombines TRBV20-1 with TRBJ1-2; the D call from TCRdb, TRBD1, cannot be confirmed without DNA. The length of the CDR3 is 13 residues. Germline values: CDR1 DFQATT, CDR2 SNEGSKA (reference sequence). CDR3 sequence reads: CSATRQGGKGYTF.

CDR3 region: CASRPLRNTEAFF. V gene TRBV2 combines with J gene TRBJ1-1. The germline V gene has CDR1 SNHLY and CDR2 FYNNEI. The CDR3 sequence is 13 residues long.

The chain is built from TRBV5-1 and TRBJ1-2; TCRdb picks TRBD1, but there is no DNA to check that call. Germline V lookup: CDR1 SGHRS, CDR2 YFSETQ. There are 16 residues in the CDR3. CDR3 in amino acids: CASSLERTGVHYGYTF.

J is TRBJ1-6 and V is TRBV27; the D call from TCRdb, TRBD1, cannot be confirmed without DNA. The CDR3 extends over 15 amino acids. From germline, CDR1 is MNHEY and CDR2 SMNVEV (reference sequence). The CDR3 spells CASSLITGFNSPLHF.